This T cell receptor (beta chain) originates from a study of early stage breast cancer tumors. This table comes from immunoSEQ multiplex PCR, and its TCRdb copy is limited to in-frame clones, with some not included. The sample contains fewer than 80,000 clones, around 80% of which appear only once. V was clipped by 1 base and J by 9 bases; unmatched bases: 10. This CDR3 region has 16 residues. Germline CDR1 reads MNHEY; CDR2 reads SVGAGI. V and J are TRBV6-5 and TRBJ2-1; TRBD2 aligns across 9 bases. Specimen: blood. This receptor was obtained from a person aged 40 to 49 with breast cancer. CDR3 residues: CASSYLGGRAEGEQFF. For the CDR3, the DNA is TGTGCCAGCAGTTACTTAGGCGGGAGGGCCGAAGGTGAGCAGTTCTTC.